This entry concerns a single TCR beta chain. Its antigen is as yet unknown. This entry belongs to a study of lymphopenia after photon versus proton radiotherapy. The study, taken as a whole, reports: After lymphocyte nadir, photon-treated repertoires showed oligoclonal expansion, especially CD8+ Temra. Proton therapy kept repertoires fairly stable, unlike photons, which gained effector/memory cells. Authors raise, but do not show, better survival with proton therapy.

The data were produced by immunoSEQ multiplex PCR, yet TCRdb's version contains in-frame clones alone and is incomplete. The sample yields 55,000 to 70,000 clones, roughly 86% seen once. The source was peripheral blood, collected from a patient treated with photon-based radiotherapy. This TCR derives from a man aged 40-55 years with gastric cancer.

CDR3 bases: TGTGCCAGCAGCGGGACAGGGAACTACGAGCAGTACTTC. As protein: CASSGTGNYEQYF. The chain employs TRBV9 and TRBJ2-7; TRBD1 aligns across 8 bases. With V trimmed by 3 bases and J by 3 bases, 2 bases remained unmatched. CDR1 and CDR2 from the germline V gene are SGDLS and YYNGEE. CDR3 length: 13 amino acids. Supplemented by reference TRBV9 and TRBJ2-7, the full variable domain reads DSGVTQTPKHLITATGQRVTLRCSPRSGDLSVYWYQQSLDQGLQFLIQYYNGEERAKGNILERFSAQQFPDLHSELNLSSLELGDSALYFCASSGTGNYEQYFGPGTRLTVT.